This T cell receptor beta chain was sequenced for a study of blood T cell repertoires in COVID-19. Overall study context: T cells, B-cell-depleted T cells, or PBMCs provided the cDNA or gDNA that served as material.

CDR1 MNHEY and CDR2 SMNVEV come from the germline V gene (reference sequence). Trimming at V came to 5 bases and at J to 0 bases, leaving 13 bases not matched to a gene. CDR3 length: 19 amino acids. Authors' analysis steps: Researchers report that nucleated cell counts were estimated from reference gene primer amplification. Measured with immunoSEQ multiplex PCR; TCRdb has only the in-frame clones, and not every one. The DNA was the basis for D and trimming; V, J and clone size are from that table. This sample has around 200,000 clones, with about 83% found just once. This rearrangement joins TRBV27 to TRBJ1-5, with TRBD1 identical over 10 bases. The sample consisted of peripheral blood. The receptor comes from a man aged 18 to 30 with active or convalescent COVID-19. The CDR3, as DNA: TGTGCCAGCAGTCTAACCGGGACAGGGGCCTCATATAGCAATCAGCCCCAGCATTTT. It specifies CASSLTGTGASYSNQPQHF.